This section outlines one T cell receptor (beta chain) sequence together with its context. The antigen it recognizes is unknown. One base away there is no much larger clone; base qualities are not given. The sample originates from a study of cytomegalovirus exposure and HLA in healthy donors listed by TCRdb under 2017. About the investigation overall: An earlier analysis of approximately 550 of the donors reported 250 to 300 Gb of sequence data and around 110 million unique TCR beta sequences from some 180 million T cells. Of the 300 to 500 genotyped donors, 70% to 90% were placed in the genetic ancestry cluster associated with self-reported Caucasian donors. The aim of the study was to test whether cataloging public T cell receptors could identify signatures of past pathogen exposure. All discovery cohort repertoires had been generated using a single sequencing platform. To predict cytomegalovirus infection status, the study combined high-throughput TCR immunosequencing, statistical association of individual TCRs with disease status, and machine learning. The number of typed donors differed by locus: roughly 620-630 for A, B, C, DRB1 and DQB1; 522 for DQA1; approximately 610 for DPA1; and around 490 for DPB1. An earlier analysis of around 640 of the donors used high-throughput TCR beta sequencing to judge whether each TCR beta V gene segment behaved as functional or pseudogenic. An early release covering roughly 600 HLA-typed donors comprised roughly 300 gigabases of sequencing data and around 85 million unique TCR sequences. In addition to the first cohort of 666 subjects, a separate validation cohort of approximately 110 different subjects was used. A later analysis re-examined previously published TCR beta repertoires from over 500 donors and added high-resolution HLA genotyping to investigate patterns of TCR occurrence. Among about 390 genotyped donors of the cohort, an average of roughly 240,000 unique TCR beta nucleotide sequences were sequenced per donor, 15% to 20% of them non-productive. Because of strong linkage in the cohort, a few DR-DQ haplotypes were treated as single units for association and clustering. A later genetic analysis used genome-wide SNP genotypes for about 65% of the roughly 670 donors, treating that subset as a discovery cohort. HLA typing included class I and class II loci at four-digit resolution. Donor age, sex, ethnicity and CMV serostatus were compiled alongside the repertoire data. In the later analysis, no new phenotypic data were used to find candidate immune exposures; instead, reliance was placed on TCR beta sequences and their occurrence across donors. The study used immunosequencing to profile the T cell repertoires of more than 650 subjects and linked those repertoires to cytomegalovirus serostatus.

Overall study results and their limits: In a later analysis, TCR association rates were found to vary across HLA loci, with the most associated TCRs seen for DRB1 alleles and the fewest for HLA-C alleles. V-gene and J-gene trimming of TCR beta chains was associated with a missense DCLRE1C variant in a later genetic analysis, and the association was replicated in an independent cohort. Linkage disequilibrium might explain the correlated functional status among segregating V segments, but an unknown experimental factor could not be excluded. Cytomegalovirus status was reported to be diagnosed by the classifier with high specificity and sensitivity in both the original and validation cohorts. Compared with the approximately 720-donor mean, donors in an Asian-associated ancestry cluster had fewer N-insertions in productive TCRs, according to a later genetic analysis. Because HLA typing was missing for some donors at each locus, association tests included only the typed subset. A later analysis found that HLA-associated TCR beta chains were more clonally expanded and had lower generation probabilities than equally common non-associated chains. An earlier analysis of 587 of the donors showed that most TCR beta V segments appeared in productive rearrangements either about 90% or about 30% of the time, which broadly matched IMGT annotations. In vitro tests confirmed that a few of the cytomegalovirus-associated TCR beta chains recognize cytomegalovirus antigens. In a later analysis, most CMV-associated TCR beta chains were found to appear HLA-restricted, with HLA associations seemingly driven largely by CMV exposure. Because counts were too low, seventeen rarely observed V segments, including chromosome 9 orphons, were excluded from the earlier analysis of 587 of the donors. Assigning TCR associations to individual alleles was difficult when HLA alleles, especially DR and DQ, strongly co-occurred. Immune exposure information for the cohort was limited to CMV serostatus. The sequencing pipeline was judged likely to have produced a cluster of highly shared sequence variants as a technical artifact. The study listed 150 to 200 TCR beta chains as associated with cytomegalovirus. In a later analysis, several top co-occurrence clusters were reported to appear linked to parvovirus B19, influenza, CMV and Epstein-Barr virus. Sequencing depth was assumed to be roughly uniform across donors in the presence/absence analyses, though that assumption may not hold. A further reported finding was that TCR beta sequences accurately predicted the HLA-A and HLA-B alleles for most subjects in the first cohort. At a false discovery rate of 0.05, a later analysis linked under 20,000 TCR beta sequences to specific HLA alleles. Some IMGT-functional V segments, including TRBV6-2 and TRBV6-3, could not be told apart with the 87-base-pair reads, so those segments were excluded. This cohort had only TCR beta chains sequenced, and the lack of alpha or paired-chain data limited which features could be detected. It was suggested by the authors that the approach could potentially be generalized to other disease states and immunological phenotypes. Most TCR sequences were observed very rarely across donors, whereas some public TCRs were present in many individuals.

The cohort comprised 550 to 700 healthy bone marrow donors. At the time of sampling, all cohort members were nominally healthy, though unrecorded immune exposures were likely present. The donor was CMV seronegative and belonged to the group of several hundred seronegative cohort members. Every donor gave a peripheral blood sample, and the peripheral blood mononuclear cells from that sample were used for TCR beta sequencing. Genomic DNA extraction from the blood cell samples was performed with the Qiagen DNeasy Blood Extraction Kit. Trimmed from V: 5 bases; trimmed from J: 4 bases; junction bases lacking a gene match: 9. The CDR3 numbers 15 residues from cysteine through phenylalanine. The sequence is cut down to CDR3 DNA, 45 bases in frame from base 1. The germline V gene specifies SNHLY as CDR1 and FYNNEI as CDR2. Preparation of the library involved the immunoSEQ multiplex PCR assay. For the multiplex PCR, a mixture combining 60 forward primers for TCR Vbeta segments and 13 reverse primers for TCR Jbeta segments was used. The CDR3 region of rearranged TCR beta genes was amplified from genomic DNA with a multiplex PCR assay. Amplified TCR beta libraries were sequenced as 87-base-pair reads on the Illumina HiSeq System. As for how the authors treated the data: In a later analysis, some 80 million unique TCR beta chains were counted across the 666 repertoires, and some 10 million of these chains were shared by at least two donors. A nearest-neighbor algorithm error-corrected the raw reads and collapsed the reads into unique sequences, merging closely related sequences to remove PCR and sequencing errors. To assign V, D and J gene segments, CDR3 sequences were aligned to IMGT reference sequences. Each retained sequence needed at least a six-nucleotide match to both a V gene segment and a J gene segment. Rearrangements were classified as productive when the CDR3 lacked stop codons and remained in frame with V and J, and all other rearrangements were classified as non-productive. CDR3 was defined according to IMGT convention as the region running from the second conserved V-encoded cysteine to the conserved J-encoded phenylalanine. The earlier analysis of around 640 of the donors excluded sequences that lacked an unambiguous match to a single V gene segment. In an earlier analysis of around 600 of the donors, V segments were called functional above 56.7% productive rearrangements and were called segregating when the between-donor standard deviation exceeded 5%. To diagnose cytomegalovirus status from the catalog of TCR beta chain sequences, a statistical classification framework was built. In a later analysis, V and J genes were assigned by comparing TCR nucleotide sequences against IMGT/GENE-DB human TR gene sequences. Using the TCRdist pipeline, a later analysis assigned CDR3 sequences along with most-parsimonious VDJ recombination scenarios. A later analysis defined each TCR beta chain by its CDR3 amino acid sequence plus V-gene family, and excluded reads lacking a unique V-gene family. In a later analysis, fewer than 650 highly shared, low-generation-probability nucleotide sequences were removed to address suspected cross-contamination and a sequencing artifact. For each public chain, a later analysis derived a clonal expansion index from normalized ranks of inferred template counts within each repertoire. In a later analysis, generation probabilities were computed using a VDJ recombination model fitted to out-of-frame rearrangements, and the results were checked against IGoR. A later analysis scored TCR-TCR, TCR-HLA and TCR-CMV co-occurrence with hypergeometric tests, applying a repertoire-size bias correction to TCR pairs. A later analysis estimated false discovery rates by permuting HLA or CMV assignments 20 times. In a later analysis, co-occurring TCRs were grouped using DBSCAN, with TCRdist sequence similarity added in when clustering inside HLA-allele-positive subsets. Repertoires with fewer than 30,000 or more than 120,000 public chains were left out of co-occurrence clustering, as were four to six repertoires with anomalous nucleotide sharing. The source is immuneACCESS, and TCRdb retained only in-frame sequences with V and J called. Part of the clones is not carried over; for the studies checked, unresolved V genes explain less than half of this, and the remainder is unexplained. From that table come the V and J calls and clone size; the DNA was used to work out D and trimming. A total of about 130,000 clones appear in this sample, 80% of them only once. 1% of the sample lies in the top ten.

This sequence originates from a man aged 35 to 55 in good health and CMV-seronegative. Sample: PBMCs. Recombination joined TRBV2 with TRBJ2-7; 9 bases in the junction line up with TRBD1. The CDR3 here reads CASSTTGTGQYEQYF. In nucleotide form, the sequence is TGTGCCAGCAGTACTACCGGGACAGGGCAATACGAGCAGTACTTC.